This is a list of T cell receptor beta chains from one sample in a study of cytomegalovirus exposure and HLA in healthy donors. The data were produced by immunoSEQ multiplex PCR, yet TCRdb's version contains in-frame clones alone and is incomplete. This sample carries around 96,000 clones, 65% to 80% of them seen once, and the ten largest clones take 10%. Sequencing was performed on PBMCs. The source of these receptors is a man aged 30 to 45 in good health and CMV-seropositive. Each CDR3 is given without its conserved first and last residue. A D gene is named only where the DNA matches it firmly.

j_call | v_call | d_call | cdr3_aa
TRBJ2-2 | TRBV5-1 | TRBD2 | ASSLPGLTTGELF
TRBJ2-5 | TRBV6-5 | . | ASSTPQGRQETQY
TRBJ1-4 | TRBV13 | . | ASSLSPNEKLF
TRBJ1-6 | TRBV27 | TRBD1 | ASSLSGTGGISPLH
TRBJ1-1 | TRBV4-1 | . | ASSQVVIGGSGNTEAF
TRBJ2-1 | TRBV19 | TRBD2 | ASSIPGGGEGEQF
TRBJ2-2 | TRBV11-2 | . | ASSLGPRVTLNTGELF
TRBJ2-3 | TRBV30 | TRBD2 | AWGGRRTSGTTDTQY
TRBJ1-6 | TRBV18 | TRBD1 | ASSTTGDNSPLH
TRBJ1-2 | TRBV10-3 | TRBD1 | AISGTGSGYT
TRBJ1-2 | TRBV4-1 | . | ASSQALGGGGEYGYT
TRBJ1-2 | TRBV7-6 | . | ASSLGSSLS
TRBJ2-1 | TRBV6-5 | . | ASSYGGNEQF
TRBJ2-3 | TRBV30 | . | AWTPRDTQY
TRBJ2-3 | TRBV5-4 | TRBD2 | ASSLAETSGGAFTDTQY
TRBJ1-2 | TRBV5-4 | TRBD1 | ASSLGRDRGGYT